This record concerns one TCR beta chain sequence. The antigen it binds to is not known. The record has no base qualities; no much larger clone is one base away. The entry originates in a study of shared clonotypes between healthy human individuals (dated by TCRdb to 2019 to 2021). With regard to the full study: Two women and a few men aged 18 to 49 years were included in the cohort. For each donor, CD4 naive and CD4 memory were each run on three plates, CD8 naive on two plates, and CD8 memory on one plate. To estimate repertoire size and how much clonotype sharing occurs between individuals, the study deeply sequenced the blood TCR repertoires of five healthy adults. To increase sequencing depth and limit assay-specific biases, TCR repertoire library preparation and sequencing were carried out by different laboratories using diverse techniques. Leukapheresis yielded between about 0.9 and 9 billion PBMCs per donor.

The full study reports these points: Larger estimated clonotype richness was generally found for naive subsets than for memory subsets. Incomplete sequencing was indicated by rarefaction of sorted-subset datasets, despite the large sequencing depth. Because the study included only a small number of donors, the genetic and exposure-history diversity represented was limited. Sampling was limited to blood, and TCR repertoires in tissue likely differ from TCR repertoires in blood. About 5% of naive CD4, 3% to 3.5% of naive CD8, about 2.4% of memory CD4, and 0.4% of memory CD8 clonotypes were shared across several donors. Based on pairwise subsampling, the degree of clonotype sharing among donors was expected to be affected by sequencing depth. Compared with non-shared clonotypes, clonotypes shared by all four sorted-subset donors had higher generation probabilities.

TCR CDR3 regions were amplified from genomic DNA by multiplex PCR using the deep immunoSEQ assay. Extracted genomic DNA from each cell subset was distributed evenly across all wells of several immunoSEQ 96-well plates, and each plate was treated as a replicate. For sorted subsets, approximately 210 ng of genomic DNA, equivalent to 25,000 to 35,000 T cell genomes, went into each replicate PCR. The purified libraries were quantified using a Qubit 3.0 fluorometer, sized with a Bioanalyzer 2100, and then quantified again using the KAPA Library Quantification kit. Every immunoSEQ 96-well plate was sequenced on a dedicated single-read 150-cycle Illumina NextSeq 550 flow cell. From the authors' description of their analysis: Because the immunoSEQ output included only junctional sequences and no quality scores, the filtering could not be the same as the filtering used for full-length reads. To assign V/J genes and CDR3, sequences were annotated against IMGT germline references using PyIR, a Python wrapper for IgBLAST v1.9. Reads were filtered out if the reads had weak V/J assignments (E-value above 1e-6), no CDR3, stop codons, out-of-frame junctions, or ambiguous translated residues. V3J clonotypes were defined as sequences sharing the same inferred V gene, J gene, and CDR3 amino acid sequence. Percentage overlap between repertoires was computed as shared unique clonotypes divided by the size of the smaller repertoire. Richness of each repertoire was evaluated using RTK rarefaction, the Chao1 estimator, and Recon v2.1 estimates of unobserved clonotypes. For all TCRbeta clonotypes obtained by the gDNA method from a handful of donors, generation probabilities were computed with OLGA. TCRdb mirrors the immuneACCESS table, restricted to in-frame sequences. Some clones are absent from its copies; in checked studies, under half trace to an unresolved V gene, and the reason for the others is unknown. V, J and clone size derive from that table, while D and trimming were established from the DNA sequence. The sample table contains roughly 2.5 million clones; only one count was recorded for over 85% of them. Roughly 0.13% of the sample comes from the top ten.

Germline trimming amounts to 0 bases on V and 9 bases on J, with 7 as the count of junction bases outside the gene matches. The CDR3 numbers 17 residues from cysteine through phenylalanine. Left in the record is the CDR3 DNA by itself, 51 bases read in frame from the first base. The germline V gene (reference sequence) specifies LNHNV as CDR1 and YYDKDF as CDR2. The donors were healthy, HIV-negative adults with no recently reported acute infections or vaccinations. Every donor was a Caucasian adult living in Nashville, Tennessee, USA. CD4+ T cells were enriched by magnetic negative selection; naive cells were then positively selected on CD45RA, and the negative fraction formed the memory subset. Blood was obtained by leukapheresis, after which PBMCs were separated by Ficoll-Histopaque density gradient centrifugation and cryopreserved in liquid nitrogen vapor phase. Analytical flow cytometry was used to check the purity and quantity of each magnetically sorted T cell population. Each sorted fraction had its genomic DNA isolated and then quantified by UV absorbance on a Nanodrop 2000c.

The chain joins TRBV15 to TRBJ1-6, and 11 bases in between align with TRBD1. The source is a man between 18 and 29 years old in good health. Sample: naive CD4+ T cells sorted from blood. According to the study, the label for this sample's cell subset or site signals: CD45RA+ positively selected. The DNA sequence is TGTGCCACCAGCAGAGACTGGTGGGGACAGGGGGGTTCACCCCTCCACTTT. This codes for CATSRDWWGQGGSPLHF.